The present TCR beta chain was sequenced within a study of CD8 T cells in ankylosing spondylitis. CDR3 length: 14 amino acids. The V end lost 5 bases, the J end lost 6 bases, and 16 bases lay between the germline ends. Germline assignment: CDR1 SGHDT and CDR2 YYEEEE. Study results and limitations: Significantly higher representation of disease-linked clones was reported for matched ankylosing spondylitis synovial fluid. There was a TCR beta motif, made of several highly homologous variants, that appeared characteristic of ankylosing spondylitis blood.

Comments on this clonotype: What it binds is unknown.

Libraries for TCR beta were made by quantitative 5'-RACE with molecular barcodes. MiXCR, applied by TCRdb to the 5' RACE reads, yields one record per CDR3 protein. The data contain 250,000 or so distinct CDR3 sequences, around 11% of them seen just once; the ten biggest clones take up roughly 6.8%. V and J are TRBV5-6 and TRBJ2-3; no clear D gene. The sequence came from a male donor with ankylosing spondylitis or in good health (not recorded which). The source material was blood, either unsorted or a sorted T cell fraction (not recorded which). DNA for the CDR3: TGTGCCAGCAGTTCCGACACGGCGCGGGATACGCAGTATTTT. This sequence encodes CASSSDTARDTQYF.